This T cell receptor (beta chain) stems from a study of Ad26.COV2.S vaccination and SARS-CoV-2 variants. Study context: Vaccine-arm donor from the placebo-controlled COV1001 Ad26.COV2.S trial.

As to this clone: Its target is unknown.

Overall study results and limits: Vaccine and placebo groups showed comparable non-spike TCR breadth. From the TCR breadth and depth analyses, total T cell responses may have been underestimated.

Produced via immunoSEQ multiplex PCR; TCRdb's table is partial and in-frame only. The sample lists roughly 350,000 clones; 80% to 90% were seen once. The treatment here: 15 to 20 received Ad26.COV2.S at low or high dose, single or two shots; about five received placebo; per-sample allocation not given. Each sample was drawn 63 days after the first injection (of vaccine or placebo). What was given as vaccine was an Ad26 vector encoding Wuhan-strain SARS-CoV-2 spike. V was clipped by 5 bases and J by 6 bases, with 18 bases between them. Germline assignment: CDR1 LGHNT and CDR2 FRNRAP. CDR3 length: 15 amino acids.

Sample: peripheral blood, taken in a trial of Ad26.COV2.S vaccine versus placebo. This TCR came from a person between 18 and 65 years old who received the Ad26.COV2.S COVID-19 vaccine or a placebo. The chain is built from TRBV12-5 and TRBJ2-3; D uncertain. The CDR3 DNA follows: TGTGCTAGTGGTCCCCCCCAGGCCCCCGTTGATACGCAGTATTTT. Residues: CASGPPQAPVDTQYF.